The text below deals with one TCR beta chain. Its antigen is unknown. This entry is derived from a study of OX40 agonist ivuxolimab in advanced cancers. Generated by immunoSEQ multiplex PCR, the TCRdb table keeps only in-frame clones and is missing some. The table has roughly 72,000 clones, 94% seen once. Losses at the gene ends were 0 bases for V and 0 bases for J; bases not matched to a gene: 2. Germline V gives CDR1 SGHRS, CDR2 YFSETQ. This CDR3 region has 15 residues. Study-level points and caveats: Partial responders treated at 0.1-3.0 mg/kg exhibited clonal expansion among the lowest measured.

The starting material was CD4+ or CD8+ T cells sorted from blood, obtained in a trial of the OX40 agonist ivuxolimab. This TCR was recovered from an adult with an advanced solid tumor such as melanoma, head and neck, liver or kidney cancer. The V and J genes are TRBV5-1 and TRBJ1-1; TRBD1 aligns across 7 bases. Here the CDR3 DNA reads TGCGCCAGCAGCTTGGTCGGGACAGTGAACACTGAAGCTTTCTTT. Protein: CASSLVGTVNTEAFF.